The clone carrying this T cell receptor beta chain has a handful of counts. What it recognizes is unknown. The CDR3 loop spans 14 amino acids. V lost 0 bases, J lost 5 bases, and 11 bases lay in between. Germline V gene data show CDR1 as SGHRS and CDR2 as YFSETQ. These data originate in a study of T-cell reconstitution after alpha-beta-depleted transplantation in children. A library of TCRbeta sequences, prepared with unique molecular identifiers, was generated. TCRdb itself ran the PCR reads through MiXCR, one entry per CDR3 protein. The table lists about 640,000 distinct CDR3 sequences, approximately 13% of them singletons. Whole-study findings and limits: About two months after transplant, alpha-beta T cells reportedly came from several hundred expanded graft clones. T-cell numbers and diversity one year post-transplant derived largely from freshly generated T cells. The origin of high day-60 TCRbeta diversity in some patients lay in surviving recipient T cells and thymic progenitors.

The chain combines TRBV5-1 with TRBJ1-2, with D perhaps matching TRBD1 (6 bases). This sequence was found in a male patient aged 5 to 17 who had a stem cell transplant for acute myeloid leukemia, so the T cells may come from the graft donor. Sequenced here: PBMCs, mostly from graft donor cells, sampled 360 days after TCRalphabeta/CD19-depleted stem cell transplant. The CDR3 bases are TGCGCCAGCAGCTTGGACAGGGTCAAATATGGCTACACCTTC. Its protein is CASSLDRVKYGYTF.